These 23 T cell receptor beta chains were sequenced from one sample in a study of shared clonotypes between healthy human individuals. The repertoire was sequenced with immunoSEQ multiplex PCR; TCRdb's copy has only in-frame clones and lacks some. The sample yields about 480,000 clones, 79% seen once. Sequenced input: PBMCs. These receptors were obtained from a woman in her 40s in good health. Some clones in this sample may be carry-over from other donors' samples.

The chain joins TRBV29-1 to TRBJ2-7; perhaps TRBD1 as D (5 bases). Germline CDR1 is SQVTM and CDR2 is ANQGSEA. The CDR3 runs 13 residues. The ends were cut back, 4 bases at V and 3 bases at J, with 13 bases in the middle. This CDR3 reads CSVGYDSFYEQYF. For the CDR3, the DNA is TGCAGCGTTGGCTATGACAGCTTCTACGAGCAGTACTTC.

The V gene is TRBV6-6, the J gene TRBJ1-2; weak D call: TRBD1 (5 bases). The germline V gene has CDR1 MNHNY and CDR2 SVGAGI (reference sequence). This CDR3 contains 15 residues. V was pared by 5 bases and J by 5 bases, with 18 bases between. The CDR3 bases are TGTGCCAGCAGTCCGGGACGGGCTGAGTTATATGGCTACACCTTC. Its protein is CASSPGRAELYGYTF.

The chain links TRBV11-2 to TRBJ2-2; a weak D match, TRBD2 (5 bases). The V end lost 2 bases, the J end lost 2 bases, and 9 bases lay between the germline ends. This CDR3 region has 15 residues. Germline CDR1 and CDR2: SGHAT and FQNNGV. The CDR3 spells CASSLRTDNTGELFF. DNA of the CDR3: TGTGCCAGCAGCTTAAGGACTGATAACACCGGGGAGCTGTTTTTT. Filled out from reference TRBV11-2 and TRBJ2-2, the complete variable domain reads EAGVAQSPRYKIIEKRQSVAFWCNPISGHATLYWYQQILGQGPKLLIQFQNNGVVDDSQLPKDRFSAERLKGVDSTLKIQPAKLEDSAVYLCASSLRTDNTGELFFGEGSRLTVL.

The chain uses TRBV5-1 and TRBJ2-7; no firm D call. The V gene's germline CDR1 is SGHRS and CDR2 YFSETQ. CDR3 length: 13 residues. Trimming shortened V by 0 bases and J by 3 bases, and 7 bases separated the two germline ends. In DNA, the CDR3 is TGCGCCAGCAGCTTGGGGGTTAACTACGAGCAGTACTTC. Its translation is CASSLGVNYEQYF.

The chain joins TRBV9 to TRBJ2-1; 8 bases fit TRBD1. Germline V CDR1 and CDR2: SGDLS, YYNGEE. The trim removed 1 base at V and 6 bases at J, leaving 3 bases unmatched. CDR3 length equals 14 residues. Here the CDR3 DNA reads TGTGCCAGCAGCGTATGGGACAGGAGCAATGAGCAGTTCTTC. Amino acids: CASSVWDRSNEQFF.

The chain has TRBV7-9 and TRBJ1-2, with D possibly TRBD1 on 5 matching bases. Germline-derived CDR1 and CDR2 are SEHNR and FQNEAQ (reference sequence). V lost 5 bases and J 4 bases, leaving 23 bases between the germline ends. The CDR3 is 17 amino acids. The CDR3 loop is CASSPSGTLNRVYGYTF. In DNA form, the CDR3 reads TGTGCCAGCAGCCCATCCGGGACGCTTAACCGGGTCTATGGCTACACCTTC.

This clone was observed a few times. The chain employs TRBV2 and TRBJ2-5, with 7 bases fitting TRBD2. TRBJ2-7 matches the DNA end more closely, so the J call is doubtful. Germline CDR1 is SNHLY and CDR2 is FYNNEI. This CDR3 spans 12 amino acids. This CDR3 is CASQRGSYEQYF. The CDR3 DNA reads TGTGCCAGCCAGCGGGGCTCCTACGAGCAGTACTTC.

The rearrangement uses TRBV18 and TRBJ1-4, with TRBD1 matching over 8 bases. Per germline, CDR1 KGHSH and CDR2 LQKENI. V was pared by 3 bases and J by 6 bases, with 3 bases of the junction left unmatched. The CDR3 totals 14 residues. The CDR3 protein is CASSPTGVYEKLFF. The CDR3 DNA reads TGTGCCAGCTCACCGACAGGGGTTTATGAAAAACTGTTTTTT. Using reference TRBV18 and TRBJ1-4 for the parts outside the CDR3, the full variable domain is NAGVMQNPRHLVRRRGQEARLRCSPMKGHSHVYWYRQLPEEGLKFMVYLQKENIIDESGMPKERFSAEFPKEGPSILRIQQVVRGDSAAYFCASSPTGVYEKLFFGSGTQLSVL.

The gene calls are TRBV2 and TRBJ2-7, with TRBD2 matching 7 bases. Germline loops: CDR1 SNHLY, CDR2 FYNNEI. This CDR3 has 14 amino acids. The V gene end was trimmed by 3 bases and the J gene end by 5 bases; junction bases not matched to a gene: 7. This chain's CDR3 is CASSEAGVFDEQYF. CDR3 nucleotides: TGTGCCAGCAGTGAGGCGGGAGTGTTCGACGAGCAGTACTTC. Full variable domain (rest looked up from reference TRBV2 and TRBJ2-7): EPEVTQTPSHQVTQMGQEVILRCVPISNHLYFYWYRQILGQKVEFLVSFYNNEISEKSEIFDDQFSVERPDGSNFTLKIRSTKLEDSAMYFCASSEAGVFDEQYFGPGTRLTVT.

J is TRBJ2-7 and V is TRBV2; 13 bases match TRBD2. V dropped 8 bases and J dropped 6; count of bases not matched to a gene: 7. The CDR3 has 14 amino acids. Germline loops: CDR1 SNHLY, CDR2 FYNNEI. CDR3 loop: CASSGLAGVSEQYF. The DNA for the CDR3 is TGTGCCAGCTCTGGACTAGCGGGAGTAAGCGAGCAGTACTTC.

This clone was seen once. The chain uses TRBV7-9 and TRBJ2-4; D not resolved. The CDR3 sequence is 13 residues long. Trimming cost V 5 bases and J 9 bases, with 14 bases left between them. Germline CDR1 SEHNR, CDR2 FQNEAQ (reference sequence). This CDR3 reads CASSQGTATIQYF. Here the CDR3 DNA reads TGTGCCAGCAGCCAAGGAACAGCGACCATTCAGTACTTC.

The chain uses TRBV28 and TRBJ2-7, with 7 bases matching TRBD2. V lost 6 bases, J lost 3 bases, and 2 bases stayed unmatched. CDR1 is MDHEN, CDR2 SYDVKM, per germline. The CDR3 sequence is 12 residues long. CDR3 loop: CASRRTSYEQYF. CDR3 sequence (DNA): TGTGCCAGCAGACGGACTAGCTACGAGCAGTACTTC.

This clone was seen repeatedly, ten times or more. The CDR3 protein is CASSLPRRLSSGANVLTF. The CDR3 nucleotides read TGTGCCAGCAGCTTACCACGGCGCTTAAGCTCTGGGGCCAACGTCCTGACTTTC. The chain couples TRBV7-8 to TRBJ2-6, with D unresolved. Germline-derived CDR1 and CDR2 are SGHVS and FQNEAQ. The V end was cut by 2 bases, the J end by 0 bases, with 14 bases between. There are 18 residues in the CDR3.

CDR3 in DNA: TGTGCCAGCTCACCGGGGTCAGGGTTGCCTGGAAACACCATATATTTT. Protein sequence: CASSPGSGLPGNTIYF. The rearrangement links TRBV18 to TRBJ1-3, with a possible D match to TRBD1 (5 bases). The germline gives CDR1 KGHSH, CDR2 LQKENI. Trimming removed 3 bases at V and 2 bases at J, with 14 bases between. This CDR3 spans 16 amino acids.

The rearrangement links TRBV4-3 to TRBJ1-6, with TRBD1 as a possible D gene (6 bases). The ends were cut back, 1 base at V and 9 bases at J, with 10 bases in the middle. The CDR3 spans 14 residues. CDR1 and CDR2 from the germline V gene are LGHNA and YSLEER. The chain's CDR3 is CASSQVTGSSPLHF. DNA of the CDR3: TGCGCCAGCAGCCAAGTAACAGGGAGTTCACCCCTCCACTTT.

The V call is TRBV19, the J call TRBJ2-5, with a possible D match to TRBD2 (6 bases). The V and J ends lost 8 bases and 0 bases respectively, with 19 bases between them. The germline CDR1 and CDR2 sequences are LNHDA and SQIVND (reference sequence). This CDR3 is 16 amino acids long. The CDR3 is CASLPSGDQYQETQYF. DNA for the CDR3: TGTGCCAGTCTACCGTCGGGGGACCAGTACCAAGAGACCCAGTACTTC.

The genes are TRBV27 and TRBJ2-2; the match to TRBD2 covers 9 bases. Per germline, CDR1 MNHEY and CDR2 SMNVEV (reference sequence). The V gene end was trimmed by 8 bases and the J gene end by 4 bases; junction bases not matched to a gene: 11. The CDR3 covers 16 residues. The CDR3, as DNA: TGTGCCAGCGCTCCGGGACTAGCCTCGAGCACCGGGGAGCTGTTTTTT. Protein sequence: CASAPGLASSTGELFF.

There are a few counts of this clone. The same CDR3 arises from other DNA sequences in this sample as well. The chain uses TRBV29-1 and TRBJ1-5; unclear D gene. Germline-derived CDR1 and CDR2 are SQVTM and ANQGSEA. The CDR3 spans 11 residues. The ends were cut back, 4 bases at V and 7 bases at J, with 8 bases in the middle. CDR3 residues: CSVGEEQPQHF. The CDR3 region has the DNA TGCAGCGTTGGGGAGGAACAGCCCCAGCATTTT.

This chain joins TRBV7-3 and TRBJ1-2; 10 positions match TRBD1. This CDR3 has 15 residues. With 1 base clipped from V and 3 bases from J, the junction kept 2 bases outside the gene matches. The V gene's germline CDR1 is SGHTA and CDR2 FQGTGA. The chain's CDR3 is CASSLNGQGDYGYTF. As DNA, the CDR3 is TGTGCCAGCAGCTTAAATGGACAGGGGGACTATGGCTACACCTTC.

In this sample, this clone turned up once. The genes are TRBV18 and TRBJ2-5; 7 bases map to TRBD2. CDR1 is KGHSH and CDR2 is LQKENI in the germline V gene. V was clipped by 5 bases and J by 5 bases; unmatched bases: 5. The CDR3 totals 13 residues. As DNA, the CDR3 is TGTGCCAGCTCAGATCTGGGAGGGGAGACCCAGTACTTC. Protein sequence: CASSDLGGETQYF.

The gene calls are TRBV29-1 and TRBJ2-7; D is perhaps TRBD2 (6 bases). This CDR3 is 14 amino acids long. Between the trimmed V and J ends, which lost 4 bases and 2 bases, there was a span of 15 bases. Germline assignment: CDR1 SQVTM and CDR2 ANQGSEA. The CDR3 loop reads CSVVGGEAPYEQYF. The CDR3 nucleotides are TGCAGCGTTGTGGGAGGCGAAGCGCCCTACGAGCAGTACTTC.

This clone came up a few times. The chain has TRBV4-1 and TRBJ2-3; the match to TRBD2 covers 13 bases. Germline loops: CDR1 MGHRA, CDR2 YSYEKL. With V trimmed by 2 bases and J by 6 bases, 8 bases remained unmatched. The CDR3 totals 17 residues. The CDR3 bases are TGCGCCAGCAGCCAATCAGGGACTAGCGGGAAGTCGGATACGCAGTATTTT. Encoded protein: CASSQSGTSGKSDTQYF.

V gene TRBV29-1 combines with J gene TRBJ1-5; D not certain. Germline V gives CDR1 SQVTM, CDR2 ANQGSEA. The V end was cut by 5 bases, the J end by 9 bases, with 5 bases between. The CDR3 is made up of 9 amino acids. The CDR3 region is CSVRGPQHF. In DNA, the CDR3 is TGCAGCGTTCGTGGGCCCCAGCATTTT.